The sequence of this T cell receptor beta chain was determined in a study of blood T cell repertoires in COVID-19 (dated by TCRdb to 2020 to 2021). Describing the broader study: Samples from collaborators originated in the United States, Italy and Spain and spanned both the acute and convalescent phases of COVID-19. HLA class I and class II types, where available, came from metadata supplied by the sample provider rather than from assay-based typing. The prospective study material was composed of cDNA or gDNA derived from T cells, B-cell-depleted T cells, or PBMCs. The repertoires were released in a freely available public database intended as a resource for research on the immune response to SARS-CoV-2. Samples were obtained from the ongoing ImmuneRACE study (first 160 participants) and from over 1,000 subjects provided by 6 global collaborators. Sample metadata almost always included a de-identified subject ID, COVID-19 status, age in years and sex. The dataset comprised deeply sampled blood TCRbeta repertoires from subjects exposed to, actively infected with, or recovered from COVID-19.

Overall study results and their limits: The quantity of clinical and demographic metadata differed by source and by participant and was supplied without curation.

Each collaborating institution followed its own protocols to collect whole blood in K2EDTA tubes. For TCRbeta analysis, collaborators shipped samples in one of three forms: frozen whole blood, isolated PBMCs, or DNA extracted from either of those sample types. The trim is 3 bases for V and 6 bases for J, with a gap of 18 bases between the germline ends. Including the terminal cysteine and phenylalanine, the CDR3 comprises 15 residues. Only the CDR3 portion is preserved as DNA: 45 bases, with reading frame beginning at the first base. CDR1 and CDR2 are read off the germline V gene as SGDLS and YYNGEE. As for this clone: No cognate antigen has been identified for it. Per-base qualities were not stored, and no clone one base away is much larger.

TCRbeta CDR3 regions were amplified from genomic DNA using the immunoSEQ Assay, a bias-controlled multiplex PCR. The authors processed their data as follows. Nucleated cell counts per sample were estimated from amplification of reference gene primers within the assay. Sequence reads were collapsed and filtered to measure the absolute abundance of every unique TCRbeta CDR3 rearrangement. For each sample, productive Simpson clonality was calculated by taking the square root of Simpson's diversity index across productive rearrangements. The table comes from immuneACCESS by way of TCRdb, which keeps in-frame sequences with V and J called. Part of the clones is missing from these tables; in studies checked, under half for an unresolved V gene and the rest for unknown reasons. The D gene and trimming were derived from the DNA, and the V and J assignments and clone size from that table. The sample table contains some 83,000 clones; only one count was recorded for around 85% of them. The leading ten clones occupy 4% to 6% of the sample.

This receptor was taken from a woman of 80 years or more with active or convalescent COVID-19. Rearrangement joined TRBV9 to TRBJ1-1; TRBD1 could be the D gene, as 6 bases match. The sample consisted of peripheral blood. The CDR3 has the sequence CASSAPTGRKPEAFF. The sequenced DNA is TGTGCCAGCAGCGCCCCTACAGGGCGGAAGCCTGAAGCTTTCTTT.